A single TCR beta chain is shown here with its context. Antigen specificity is unknown. CDR3 length: 15 amino acids. Stated treatment: roughly 18 received Ad26.COV2.S at low or high dose, single or two shots; about 5 received placebo; per-sample allocation not given. Sampling occurred on day 63 after the first vaccine or placebo injection. An adult donor aged 18-55 years was enrolled in Boston. The sample is drawn from a study of Ad26.COV2.S vaccination and SARS-CoV-2 variants. Points from the study as a whole: Recipients given vaccine exceeded placebo recipients in spike-specific TCR breadth. Following vaccination, spike-specific CD8+ and CD4+ T cell responses reportedly exhibited substantial breadth.

Profiled with immunoSEQ multiplex PCR; TCRdb holds only in-frame clones, not every one. The repertoire includes hundreds of thousands of clones, roughly 91% of them detected once, and roughly 5% sits in the top ten. V gene TRBV21-1 combines with J gene TRBJ1-5. TRBV21-1 is a pseudogene. This sequence was found in a person between 18 and 59 years old who received the Ad26.COV2.S COVID-19 vaccine or a placebo. The specimen comprised peripheral blood, sampled in a trial of Ad26.COV2.S vaccine versus placebo. CDR3 region: CASSKDRDSNQPQHF. DNA of the CDR3: TGTGCCAGCAGCAAAGATCGGGATAGCAATCAGCCCCAGCATTTT.